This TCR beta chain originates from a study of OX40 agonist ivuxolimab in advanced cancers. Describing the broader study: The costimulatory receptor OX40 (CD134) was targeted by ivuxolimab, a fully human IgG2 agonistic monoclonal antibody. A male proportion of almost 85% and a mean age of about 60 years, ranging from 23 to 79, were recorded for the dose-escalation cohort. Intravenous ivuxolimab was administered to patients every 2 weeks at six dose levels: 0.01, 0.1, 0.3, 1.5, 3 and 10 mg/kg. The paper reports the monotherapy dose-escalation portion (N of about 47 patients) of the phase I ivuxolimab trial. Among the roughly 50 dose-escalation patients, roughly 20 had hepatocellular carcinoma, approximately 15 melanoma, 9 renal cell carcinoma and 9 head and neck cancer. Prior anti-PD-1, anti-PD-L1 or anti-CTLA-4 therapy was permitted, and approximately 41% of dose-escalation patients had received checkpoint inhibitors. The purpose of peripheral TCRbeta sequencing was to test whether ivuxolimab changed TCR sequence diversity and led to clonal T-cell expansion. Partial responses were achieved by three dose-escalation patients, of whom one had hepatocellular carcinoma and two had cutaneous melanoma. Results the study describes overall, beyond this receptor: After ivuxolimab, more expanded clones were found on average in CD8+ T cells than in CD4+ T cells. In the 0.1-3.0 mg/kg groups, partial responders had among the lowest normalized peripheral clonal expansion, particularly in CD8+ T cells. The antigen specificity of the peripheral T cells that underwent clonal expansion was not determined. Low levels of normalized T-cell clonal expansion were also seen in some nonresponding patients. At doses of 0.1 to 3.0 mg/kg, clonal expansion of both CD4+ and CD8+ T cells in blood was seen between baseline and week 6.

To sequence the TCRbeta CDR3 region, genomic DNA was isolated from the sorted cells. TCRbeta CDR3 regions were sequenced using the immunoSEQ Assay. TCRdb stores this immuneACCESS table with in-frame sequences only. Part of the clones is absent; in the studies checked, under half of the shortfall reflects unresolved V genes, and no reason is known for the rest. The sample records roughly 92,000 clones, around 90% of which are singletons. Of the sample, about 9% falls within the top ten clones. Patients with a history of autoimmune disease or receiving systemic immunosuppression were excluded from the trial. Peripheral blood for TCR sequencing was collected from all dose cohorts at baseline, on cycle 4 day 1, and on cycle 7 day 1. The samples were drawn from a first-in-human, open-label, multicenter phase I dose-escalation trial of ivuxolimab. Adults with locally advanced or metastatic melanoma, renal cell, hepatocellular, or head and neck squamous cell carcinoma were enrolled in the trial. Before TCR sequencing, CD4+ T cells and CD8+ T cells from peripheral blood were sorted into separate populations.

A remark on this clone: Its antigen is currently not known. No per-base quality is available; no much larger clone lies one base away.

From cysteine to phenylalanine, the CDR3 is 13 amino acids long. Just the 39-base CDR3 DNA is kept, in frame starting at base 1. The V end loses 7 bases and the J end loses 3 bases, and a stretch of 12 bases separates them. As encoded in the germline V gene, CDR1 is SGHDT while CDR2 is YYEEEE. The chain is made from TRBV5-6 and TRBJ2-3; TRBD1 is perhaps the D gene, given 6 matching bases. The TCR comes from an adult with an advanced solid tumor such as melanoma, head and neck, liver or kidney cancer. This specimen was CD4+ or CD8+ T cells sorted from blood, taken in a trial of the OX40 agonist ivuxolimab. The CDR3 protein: CASSSRGTDTQYF. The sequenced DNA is TGTGCCAGCTCGAGCAGGGGAACAGATACGCAGTATTTT.